The sequence of this TCR beta chain was determined in a study of T cells expressing NK-cell markers (dated by TCRdb to the early 2020s). Context from the whole study: In sorted CD3+CD56+NKG2C+, CD3+CD56+NKG2C- and CD3+CD56-NKG2C+ T-cell subsets from about 8 donors, TCR beta-chain repertoires were profiled. The study sequenced eight donors, all healthy volunteers chosen at random: three men and five women. Among the eight sequenced donors, only one was HCMV-seronegative, while the other seven were HCMV-seropositive. Libraries were sequenced as 2 x 150 bp reads on Illumina HiSeq 2000/2500, MiSeq or NextSeq. Results the study describes overall, beyond this receptor: In 6 or 7 donors, the dominant CD3+CD56+NKG2C+ clonotypes ranked among the top 10 CD8+ clonotypes, making up about 1.0-7.5% of CD8+ T cells. Whether the expanded NKG2C-expressing T cell clones were specific for HCMV antigens was left unclear. Those dominant clonotypes were again the most abundant among CD3+CD56-NKG2C+ cells in a handful of donors, at roughly 25-65%.

A commercial ELISA kit detecting HCMV-specific IgG in serum was used to determine HCMV serostatus. Peripheral blood mononuclear cells were isolated from blood by Ficoll density gradient centrifugation. Sequencing instrument: Illumina HiSeq 2000. The TCR beta cDNA libraries were made using 5'RACE template switching, a step that added both a universal primer site and unique molecular identifiers. cDNA synthesis was primed from the TCR beta constant segment and was followed by two successive PCR amplification steps. The authors' pipeline ran thus. Reads were demultiplexed and grouped by UMI with MIGEC, and clonotypes were assembled and quantified with MiTCR. Only TCR cDNA sequences supported by at least two reads were kept to exclude erroneous sequences. The tcR package was used for downstream repertoire analysis, with clonotypes matched between fractions based on CDR3 nucleotide sequence plus V segment. VDJmatch was used to annotate antigen specificity against VDJdb, with one amino acid substitution in CDR3 allowed. Reprocessed by TCRdb, the reads give a single entry per CDR3 protein sequence, without DNA. The V and J calls, along with clone size, are taken from TCRdb and not from the paper's own processing. The sample's records list about 260,000 distinct CDR3 sequences. The ten top clones hold around 4.2% of the sample.

A remark on this clonotype: The clone's antigen remains unknown.

From the cysteine up to the phenylalanine, the CDR3 has a length of 11 residues. No coding sequence is recorded. The germline V gene (reference sequence) sets CDR1 to DFQATT and CDR2 to SNEGSKA. Sample: blood T cells: a sorted CD56 or NKG2C T cell subset, CD4+ or CD8+ T cells, or bulk PBMC T cells (not recorded which). This chain is built from TRBV20-1 and TRBJ2-1. This receptor was identified in a woman aged 18-70 years in good health. CDR3 region: CSARKLVPQFF.